The sequence of this T cell receptor (beta chain) was determined in a study of cytomegalovirus exposure and HLA in healthy donors. The donors comprised healthy bone marrow donors. CDR3 length equals 16 residues. CDR1 and CDR2 from the germline V gene are MDHEN and SYDVKM. Trimming took 2 bases from V and 5 from J, leaving 19 bases between them. PCR was performed using 60 Vbeta and 13 Jbeta primers. Some clones are missing from TCRdb's copy, which holds only in-frame ones; the method was immunoSEQ multiplex PCR. The table has roughly 93,000 clones, 76% seen once. The V and J genes are TRBV28 and TRBJ2-7; D not certain. The sequence was obtained from a man between 40 and 49 years old in good health and CMV-seronegative. The specimen sequenced was PBMCs. The CDR3 DNA sequence: TGTGCCAGCAGTTTAAAGGAGAACCCCCCCTGGGACGAGCAGTACTTC. This sequence encodes CASSLKENPPWDEQYF.